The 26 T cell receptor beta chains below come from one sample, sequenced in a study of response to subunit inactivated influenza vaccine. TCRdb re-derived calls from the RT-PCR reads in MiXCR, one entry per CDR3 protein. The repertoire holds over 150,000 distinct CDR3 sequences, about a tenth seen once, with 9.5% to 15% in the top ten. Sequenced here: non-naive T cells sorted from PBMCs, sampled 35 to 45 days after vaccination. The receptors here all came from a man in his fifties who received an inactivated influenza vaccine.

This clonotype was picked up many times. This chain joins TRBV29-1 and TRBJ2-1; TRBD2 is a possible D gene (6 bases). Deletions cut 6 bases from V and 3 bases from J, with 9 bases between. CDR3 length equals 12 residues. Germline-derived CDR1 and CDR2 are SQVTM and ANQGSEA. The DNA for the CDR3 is TGCAGCGTCGGAGGGCTCTACAATGAGCAGTTCTTC. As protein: CSVGGLYNEQFF.

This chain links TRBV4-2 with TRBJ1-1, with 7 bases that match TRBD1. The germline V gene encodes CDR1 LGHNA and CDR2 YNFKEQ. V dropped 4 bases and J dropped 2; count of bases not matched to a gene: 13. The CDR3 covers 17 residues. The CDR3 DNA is TGTGCCAGCAGCCTATCTTCAGGGGGTATACTAAACACTGAAGCTTTCTTT. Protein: CASSLSSGGILNTEAFF.

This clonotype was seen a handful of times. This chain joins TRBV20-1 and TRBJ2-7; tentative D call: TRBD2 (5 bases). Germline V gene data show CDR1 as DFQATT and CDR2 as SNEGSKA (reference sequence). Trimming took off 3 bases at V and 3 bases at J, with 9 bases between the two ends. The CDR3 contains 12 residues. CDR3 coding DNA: TGCAGTGCTAGCGGGAATAACTACGAGCAGTACTTC. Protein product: CSASGNNYEQYF.

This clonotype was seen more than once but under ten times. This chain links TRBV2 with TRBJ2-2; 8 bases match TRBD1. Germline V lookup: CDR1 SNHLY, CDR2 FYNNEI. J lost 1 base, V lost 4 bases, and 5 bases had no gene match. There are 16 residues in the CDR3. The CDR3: CASSVQGALNTGELFF. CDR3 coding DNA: TGTGCCAGCAGTGTGCAGGGGGCTCTGAACACCGGGGAGCTGTTTTTT.

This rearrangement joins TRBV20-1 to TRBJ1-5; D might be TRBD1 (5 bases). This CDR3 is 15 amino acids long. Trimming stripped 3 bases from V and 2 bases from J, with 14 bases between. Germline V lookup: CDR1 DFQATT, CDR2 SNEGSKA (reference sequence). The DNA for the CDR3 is TGCAGTGCTAGTTTCGGGACCTTACGCAATCAGCCCCAGCATTTT. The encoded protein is CSASFGTLRNQPQHF.

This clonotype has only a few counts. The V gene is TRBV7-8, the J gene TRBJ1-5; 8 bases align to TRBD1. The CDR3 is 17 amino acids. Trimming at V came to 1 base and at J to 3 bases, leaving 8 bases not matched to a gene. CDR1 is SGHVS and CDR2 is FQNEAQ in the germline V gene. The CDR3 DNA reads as TGTGCCAGCAGCTTAGAAGCGACAGGGGCCTCCAATCAGCCCCAGCATTTT. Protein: CASSLEATGASNQPQHF.

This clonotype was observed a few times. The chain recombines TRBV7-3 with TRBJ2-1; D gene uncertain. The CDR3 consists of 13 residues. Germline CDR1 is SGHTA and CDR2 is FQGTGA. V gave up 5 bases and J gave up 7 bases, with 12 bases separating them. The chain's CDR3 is CASSAGSSNEQFF. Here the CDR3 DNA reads TGTGCCAGCAGCGCCGGGTCGTCTAATGAGCAGTTCTTC.

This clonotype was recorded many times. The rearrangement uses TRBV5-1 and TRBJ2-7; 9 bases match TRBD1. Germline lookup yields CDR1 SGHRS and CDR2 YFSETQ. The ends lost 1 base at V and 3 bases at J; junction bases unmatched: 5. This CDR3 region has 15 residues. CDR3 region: CASSLLGQGSYEQYF. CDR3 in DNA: TGCGCCAGCAGCTTGCTGGGACAGGGAAGCTACGAGCAGTACTTC.

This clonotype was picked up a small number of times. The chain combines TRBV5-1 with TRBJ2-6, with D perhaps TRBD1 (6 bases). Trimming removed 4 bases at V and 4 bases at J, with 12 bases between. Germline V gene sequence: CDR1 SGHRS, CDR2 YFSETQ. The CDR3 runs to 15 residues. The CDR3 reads CASSQRGSGANVLTF. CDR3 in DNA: TGCGCCAGCAGCCAAAGGGGGTCGGGGGCCAACGTCCTGACTTTC.

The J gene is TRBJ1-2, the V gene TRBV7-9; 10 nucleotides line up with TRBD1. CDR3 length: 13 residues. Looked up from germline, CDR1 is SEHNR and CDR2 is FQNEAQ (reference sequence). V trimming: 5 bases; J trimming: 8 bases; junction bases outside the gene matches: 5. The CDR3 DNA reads TGTGCCAGCAGCCCGGCGGGACAGGGGGGCTACACCTTC. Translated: CASSPAGQGGYTF.

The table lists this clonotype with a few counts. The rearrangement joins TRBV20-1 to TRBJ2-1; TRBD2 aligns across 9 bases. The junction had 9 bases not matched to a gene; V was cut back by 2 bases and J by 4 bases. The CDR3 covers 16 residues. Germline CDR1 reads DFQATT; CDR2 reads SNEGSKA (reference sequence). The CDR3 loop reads CSARQPSGKSYNEQFF. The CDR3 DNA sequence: TGCAGTGCTAGACAGCCTAGCGGGAAATCATACAATGAGCAGTTCTTC.

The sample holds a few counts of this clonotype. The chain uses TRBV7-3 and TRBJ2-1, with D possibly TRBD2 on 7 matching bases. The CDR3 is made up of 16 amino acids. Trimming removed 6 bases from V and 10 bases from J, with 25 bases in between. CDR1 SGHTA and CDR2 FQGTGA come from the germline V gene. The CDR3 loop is CASSPRGAGALEEQFF. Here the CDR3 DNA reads TGTGCCAGCAGTCCCCGGGGGGCAGGCGCCTTGGAGGAGCAGTTCTTC.

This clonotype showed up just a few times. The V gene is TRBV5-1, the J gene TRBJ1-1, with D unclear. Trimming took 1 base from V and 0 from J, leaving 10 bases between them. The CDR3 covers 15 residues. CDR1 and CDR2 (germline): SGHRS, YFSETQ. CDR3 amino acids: CASSLNGDMNTEAFF. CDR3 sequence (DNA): TGCGCCAGCAGCTTGAACGGAGACATGAACACTGAAGCTTTCTTT.

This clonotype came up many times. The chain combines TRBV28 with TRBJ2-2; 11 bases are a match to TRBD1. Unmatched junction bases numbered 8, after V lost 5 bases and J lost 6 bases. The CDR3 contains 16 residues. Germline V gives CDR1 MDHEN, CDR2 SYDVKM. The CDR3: CASSSPGQGGPGELFF. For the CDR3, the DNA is TGTGCCAGCAGTAGCCCGGGACAGGGGGGGCCCGGGGAGCTGTTTTTT.

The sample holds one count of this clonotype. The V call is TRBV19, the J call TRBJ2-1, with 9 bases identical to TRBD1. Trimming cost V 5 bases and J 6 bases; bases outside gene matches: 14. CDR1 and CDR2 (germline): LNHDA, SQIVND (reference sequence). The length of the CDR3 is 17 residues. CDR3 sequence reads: CASSPSGRQGEPNEQFF. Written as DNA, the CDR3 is TGTGCCAGTAGTCCCTCGGGCCGACAGGGGGAACCCAATGAGCAGTTCTTC.

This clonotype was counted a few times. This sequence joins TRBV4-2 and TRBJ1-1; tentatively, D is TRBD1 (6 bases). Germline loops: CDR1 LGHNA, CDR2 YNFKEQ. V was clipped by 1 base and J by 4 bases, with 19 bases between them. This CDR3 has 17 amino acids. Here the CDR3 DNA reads TGTGCCAGCAGCCAAGGCAGGGGCCGCGAAAGGCGCACTGAAGCTTTCTTT. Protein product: CASSQGRGRERRTEAFF.

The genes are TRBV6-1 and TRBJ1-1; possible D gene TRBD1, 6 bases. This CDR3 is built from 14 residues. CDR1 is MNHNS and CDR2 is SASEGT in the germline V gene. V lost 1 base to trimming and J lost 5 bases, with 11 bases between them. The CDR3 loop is CASSEVGGWTEAFF. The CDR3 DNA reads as TGTGCCAGCAGTGAAGTAGGGGGGTGGACTGAAGCTTTCTTT.

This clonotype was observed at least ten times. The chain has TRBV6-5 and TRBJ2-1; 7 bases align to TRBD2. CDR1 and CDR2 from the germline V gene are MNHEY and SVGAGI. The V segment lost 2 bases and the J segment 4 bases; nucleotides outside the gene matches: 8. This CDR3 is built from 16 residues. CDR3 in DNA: TGTGCCAGCAGTTACGGGTCTAGCGGAAAATACAATGAGCAGTTCTTC. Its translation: CASSYGSSGKYNEQFF.

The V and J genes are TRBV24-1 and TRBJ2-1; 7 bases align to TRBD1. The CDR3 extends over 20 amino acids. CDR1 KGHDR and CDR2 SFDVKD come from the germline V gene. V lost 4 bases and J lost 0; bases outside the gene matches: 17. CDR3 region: CATSDATGTKAVSSYNEQFF. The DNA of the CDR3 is TGTGCCACCAGTGACGCGACAGGGACGAAGGCGGTAAGCTCCTACAATGAGCAGTTCTTC.

DNA for the CDR3: TGTGCCAGCAGTTACTCGGGGCGGGGTCGAGGGGAGACCCAGTACTTC. This translates into CASSYSGRGRGETQYF. The gene calls are TRBV6-5 and TRBJ2-5; D is perhaps TRBD2 (6 bases). CDR3 length: 16 residues. Trimming left V 0 bases short and J 5 bases short, with 16 bases between. The germline CDR1 and CDR2 sequences are MNHEY and SVGAGI.

The CDR3 loop reads CASKYGQSLTDTQYF. The DNA for the CDR3 is TGTGCCAGCAAGTATGGGCAGTCTTTAACAGATACGCAGTATTTT. The rearrangement joins TRBV6-1 to TRBJ2-3; D uncertain. V lost 7 bases, J lost 3 bases, and 17 bases lay in between. The CDR3 runs 15 residues. Germline V gene sequence: CDR1 MNHNS, CDR2 SASEGT.

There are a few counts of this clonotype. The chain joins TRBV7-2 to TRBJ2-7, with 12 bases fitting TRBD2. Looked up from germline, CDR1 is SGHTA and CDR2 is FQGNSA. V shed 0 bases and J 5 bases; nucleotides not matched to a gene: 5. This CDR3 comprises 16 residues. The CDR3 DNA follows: TGTGCCAGCAGCTTAGCAGCTAGCGGGGGGGCACACGAGCAGTACTTC. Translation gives CASSLAASGGAHEQYF.

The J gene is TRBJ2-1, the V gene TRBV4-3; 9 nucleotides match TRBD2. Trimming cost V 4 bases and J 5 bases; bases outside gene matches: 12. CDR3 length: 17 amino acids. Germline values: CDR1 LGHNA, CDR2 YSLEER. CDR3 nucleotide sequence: TGCGCCAGCAGCCGACAACTCAGCGGGAGGTGGGACAATGAGCAGTTCTTC. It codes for CASSRQLSGRWDNEQFF.

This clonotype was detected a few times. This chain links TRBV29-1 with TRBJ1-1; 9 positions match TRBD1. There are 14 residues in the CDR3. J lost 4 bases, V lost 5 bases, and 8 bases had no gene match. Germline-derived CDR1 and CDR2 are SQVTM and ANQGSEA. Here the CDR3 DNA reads TGCAGCGTTCGGACAGGGGTGGGGAGCACTGAAGCTTTCTTT. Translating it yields CSVRTGVGSTEAFF.

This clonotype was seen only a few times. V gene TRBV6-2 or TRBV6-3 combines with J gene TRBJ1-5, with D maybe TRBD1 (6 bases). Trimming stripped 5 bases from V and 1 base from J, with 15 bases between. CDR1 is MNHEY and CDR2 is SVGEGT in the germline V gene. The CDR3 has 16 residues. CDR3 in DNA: TGTGCCAGCAGTGATGGGGGACACCGAAGCAATCAGCCCCAGCATTTT. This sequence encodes CASSDGGHRSNQPQHF.

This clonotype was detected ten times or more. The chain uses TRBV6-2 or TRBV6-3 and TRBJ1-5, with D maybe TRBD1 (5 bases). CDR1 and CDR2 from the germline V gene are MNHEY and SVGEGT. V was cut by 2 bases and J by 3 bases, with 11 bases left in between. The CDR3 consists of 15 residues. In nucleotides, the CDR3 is TGTGCCAGCAGTTACCCCGACAGAACCAATCAGCCCCAGCATTTT. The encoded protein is CASSYPDRTNQPQHF.